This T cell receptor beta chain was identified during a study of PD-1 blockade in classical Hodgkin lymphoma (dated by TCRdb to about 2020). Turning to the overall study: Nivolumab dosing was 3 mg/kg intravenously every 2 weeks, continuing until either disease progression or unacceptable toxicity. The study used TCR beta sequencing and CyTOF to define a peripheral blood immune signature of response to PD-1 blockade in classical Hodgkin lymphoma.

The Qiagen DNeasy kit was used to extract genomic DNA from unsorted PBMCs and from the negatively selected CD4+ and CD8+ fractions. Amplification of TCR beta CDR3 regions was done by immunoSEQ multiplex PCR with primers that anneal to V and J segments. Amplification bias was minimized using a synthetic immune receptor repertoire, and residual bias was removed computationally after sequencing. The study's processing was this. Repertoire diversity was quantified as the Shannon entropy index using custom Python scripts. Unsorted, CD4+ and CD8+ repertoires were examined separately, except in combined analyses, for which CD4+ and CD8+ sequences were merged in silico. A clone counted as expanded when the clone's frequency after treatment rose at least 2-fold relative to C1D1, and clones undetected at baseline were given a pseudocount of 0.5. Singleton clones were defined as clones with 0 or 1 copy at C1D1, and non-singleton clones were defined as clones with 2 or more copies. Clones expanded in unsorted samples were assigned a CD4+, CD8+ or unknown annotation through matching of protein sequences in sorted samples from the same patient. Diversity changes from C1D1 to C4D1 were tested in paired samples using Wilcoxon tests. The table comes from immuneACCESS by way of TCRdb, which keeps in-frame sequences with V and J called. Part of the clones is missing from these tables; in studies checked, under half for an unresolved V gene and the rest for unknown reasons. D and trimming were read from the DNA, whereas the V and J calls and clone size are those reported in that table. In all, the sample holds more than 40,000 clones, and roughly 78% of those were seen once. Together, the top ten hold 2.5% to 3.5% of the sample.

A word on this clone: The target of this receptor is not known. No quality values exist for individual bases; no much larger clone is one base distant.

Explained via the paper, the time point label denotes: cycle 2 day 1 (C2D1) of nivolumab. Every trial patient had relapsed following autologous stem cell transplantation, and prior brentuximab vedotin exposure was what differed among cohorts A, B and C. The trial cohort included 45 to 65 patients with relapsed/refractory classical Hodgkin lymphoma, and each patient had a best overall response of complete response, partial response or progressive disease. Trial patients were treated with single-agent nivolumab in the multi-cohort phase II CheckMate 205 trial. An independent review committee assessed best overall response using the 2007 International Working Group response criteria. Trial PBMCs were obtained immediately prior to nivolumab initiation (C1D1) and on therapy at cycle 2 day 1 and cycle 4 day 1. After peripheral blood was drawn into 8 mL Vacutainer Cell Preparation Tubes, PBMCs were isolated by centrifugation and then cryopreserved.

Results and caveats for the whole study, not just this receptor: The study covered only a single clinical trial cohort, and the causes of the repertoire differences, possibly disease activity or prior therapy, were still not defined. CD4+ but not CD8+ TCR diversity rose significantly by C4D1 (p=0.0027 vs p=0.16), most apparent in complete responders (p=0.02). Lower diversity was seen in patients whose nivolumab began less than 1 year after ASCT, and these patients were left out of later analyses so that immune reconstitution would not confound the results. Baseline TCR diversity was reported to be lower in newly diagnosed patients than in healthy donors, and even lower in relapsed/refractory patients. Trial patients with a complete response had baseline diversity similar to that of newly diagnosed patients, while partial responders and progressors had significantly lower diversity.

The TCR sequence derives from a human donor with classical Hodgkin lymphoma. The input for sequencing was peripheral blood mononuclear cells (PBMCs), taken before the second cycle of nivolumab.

The CDR3 region reads CASSLAGGNGETQYF. The sequence in DNA is TGTGCCAGCAGCTTGGCAGGGGGGAACGGGGAGACCCAGTACTTC. Here the chain combines TRBV5-4 and TRBJ2-5; the D gene is perhaps TRBD1, on 7 matching bases. The germline V gene encodes CDR1 SGHNT and CDR2 YYREEE (reference sequence). The CDR3 holds 15 amino acids from the cysteine to the phenylalanine. Kept here is only the CDR3 DNA, which spans 45 bases and is read in frame from base 1. Cut back by 0 bases and 5 bases, the V and J ends lie 14 bases apart.